Listed below are T cell receptor beta chains from one sample, sequenced in a study of technical replicates of blood from several donors. Here immunoSEQ multiplex PCR was the method, and the copy in TCRdb shows in-frame clones only, minus some. Of tens of thousands of clones detected, 94% appear once; the ten largest clones hold about 0.2%. Sequenced: T cells isolated from PBMCs. The receptor set was obtained from a human donor in good health. The CDR3 runs from the conserved cysteine through the conserved F or W. D genes are given only for firm matches. Clone size is stated in some rows and not others, as once, few, many or a class when expanded.

TRBV6-5	-	-	TRBJ1-3	CASSSVPRFAGNTIYF	TGTGCCAGCAGTTCTGTACCCAGATTCGCTGGAAACACCATATATTTT
TRBV9	-	TRBD1	TRBJ1-2	CASSEGGQTSNYGYTF	TGTGCCAGCAGTGAAGGGGGCCAGACAAGTAACTATGGCTACACCTTC
TRBV7-8	-	-	TRBJ2-1	CASSLVIALISYNEQFF	TGTGCCAGCAGCTTAGTCATAGCGCTTATCTCCTACAATGAGCAGTTCTTC
TRBV18	-	TRBD1	TRBJ1-5	CASTYQGVGQPQHF	TGTGCCAGCACCTACCAGGGGGTCGGTCAGCCCCAGCATTTT
TRBV9	-	-	TRBJ2-2	CASSQTGNTGELFF	TGTGCCAGCAGCCAGACAGGGAACACCGGGGAGCTGTTTTTT
TRBV5-4	-	-	TRBJ1-5	CASSLAGDSNQPQHF	TGTGCCAGCAGCTTGGCCGGGGATAGCAATCAGCCCCAGCATTTT
TRBV28	-	TRBD2	TRBJ2-2	CASSTASGSKPGELFF	TGTGCCAGCAGCACTGCTAGCGGGAGTAAGCCCGGGGAGCTGTTTTTT
TRBV11-3	-	-	TRBJ2-1	CASSLGALLEQFF	TGTGCCAGCAGCTTAGGAGCACTGCTTGAGCAGTTCTTC
TRBV10-1	-	-	TRBJ2-3	CASSEGQLSTDTQYF	TGCGCCAGCAGTGAGGGACAGCTTAGCACAGATACGCAGTATTTT
TRBV9	-	TRBD1	TRBJ2-5	CASSVGTGAMETQYF	TGTGCCAGCAGCGTAGGGACAGGGGCGATGGAGACCCAGTACTTC
TRBV10-2	-	TRBD1	TRBJ1-1	CASNTGGKGEAFF	TGCGCCAGCAATACAGGGGGTAAAGGTGAAGCTTTCTTT
TRBV9	-	-	TRBJ2-1	CASSAERGLWGNEQFF	TGTGCCAGCAGCGCAGAAAGGGGTTTGTGGGGCAATGAGCAGTTCTTC
TRBV28	-	TRBD1	TRBJ2-1	CASSRTGDKGNEQFF	TGTGCCAGCAGCCGAACAGGGGATAAAGGCAATGAGCAGTTCTTC
TRBV29-1	-	TRBD2	TRBJ2-1	CSVEDPTGGQYNEQFF	TGCAGCGTTGAAGATCCAACGGGAGGGCAATACAATGAGCAGTTCTTC
TRBV18	-	TRBD2	TRBJ2-7	CASSEREGLYEQYF	TGTGCCAGCTCAGAGAGGGAGGGGCTCTACGAGCAGTACTTC
TRBV5-1	-	TRBD2	TRBJ2-7	CASSPRLAGGPEQYF	TGCGCCAGCAGCCCAAGACTAGCGGGAGGCCCCGAGCAGTACTTC
TRBV7-9	-	TRBD1	TRBJ2-1	CASSLGQFPDEQFF	TGTGCCAGCAGCTTGGGACAGTTCCCCGATGAGCAGTTCTTC
TRBV6-6	-	TRBD1	TRBJ1-5	CASRGGTGDQPQHF	TGTGCCAGCAGGGGGGGGACAGGGGACCAGCCCCAGCATTTT
TRBV7-9	-	TRBD2	TRBJ2-5	CASTRGGQETQYF	TGTGCCAGCACACGCGGGGGGCAAGAGACCCAGTACTTC
TRBV29-1	-	TRBD2	TRBJ2-3	CSVPGLERF	TGCAGCGTCCCGGGACTAGAGCGTTTT
TRBV7-9	-	-	TRBJ2-5	CASSSTQVQETQYF	TGTGCCAGCAGCTCGACACAGGTCCAAGAGACCCAGTACTTC
TRBV14	-	-	TRBJ2-5	CASSQIRAEGAKYF	TGTGCCAGCAGCCAAATCAGAGCGGAGGGGGCCAAGTACTTC
TRBV11-3	-	-	TRBJ2-1	CASSFRDTTYNEQFF	TGTGCCAGCAGCTTCCGGGACACAACCTACAATGAGCAGTTCTTC
TRBV18	-	-	TRBJ2-1	CASSPTPSSYNEQFF	TGTGCCAGCTCACCAACGCCCAGCTCCTACAATGAGCAGTTCTTC
TRBV10-1	-	TRBD2	TRBJ2-6	CASSESSGAGANVLTF	TGCGCCAGCAGTGAGTCGAGCGGGGCTGGGGCCAACGTCCTGACTTTC
TRBV5-1	once	TRBD1	TRBJ2-2	CASSRQGRTGELFF	TGCGCCAGCAGTCGACAGGGGAGAACCGGGGAGCTGTTTTTT
TRBV6-5	-	-	TRBJ2-1	CASSYDRRGYNEQFF	TGTGCCAGCAGTTATGATCGAAGGGGCTACAATGAGCAGTTCTTC
TRBV5-4	few	-	TRBJ1-6	CASSGQGYNSPLHF	TGTGCCAGCAGCGGTCAGGGATATAATTCACCCCTCCACTTT
TRBV29-1	-	TRBD1	TRBJ1-2	CSVDDRGVNYGYTF	TGCAGCGTGGATGACAGGGGGGTCAATTATGGCTACACCTTC
TRBV15	-	-	TRBJ1-2	CATSSSTYRDKSGYTF	TGTGCCACCAGCAGTTCAACTTACCGGGACAAATCTGGCTACACCTTC
TRBV7-6	-	-	TRBJ1-5	CASSLDNSYNQPQHF	TGTGCCAGCAGCTTAGACAACAGCTACAATCAGCCCCAGCATTTT
TRBV20-1	few	-	TRBJ1-3	CSGTLENTIYF	TGCAGCGGGACTTTAGAAAACACCATATATTTT
TRBV6-5	-	-	TRBJ1-2	CASSPLRGSEGYTF	TGTGCCAGCAGCCCCCTTAGGGGGAGCGAAGGCTACACCTTC
TRBV28	-	-	TRBJ1-1	CASRNTGDTEAFF	TGTGCCAGCAGAAATACAGGCGACACTGAAGCTTTCTTT
TRBV28	-	-	TRBJ2-1	CASSFFQRAAHNEQFF	TGTGCCAGCAGTTTTTTTCAGCGGGCAGCCCACAATGAGCAGTTCTTC
TRBV29-1	-	-	TRBJ2-7	CSVGTGHLYEQYF	TGCAGCGTTGGAACGGGACACCTCTACGAGCAGTACTTC
TRBV6-6	few	TRBD1	TRBJ2-2	CASTGTGDTGELFF	TGTGCCAGCACAGGGACAGGGGACACCGGGGAGCTGTTTTTT
TRBV10-3	-	TRBD1	TRBJ1-1	CATSGGGSTEAFF	TGTGCCACATCAGGGGGCGGGAGCACTGAAGCTTTCTTT
TRBV7-9	-	-	TRBJ2-7	CASSSMDRLESYEQYF	TGTGCCAGCAGCTCCATGGACAGACTCGAGTCCTACGAGCAGTACTTC
TRBV7-9	-	TRBD2	TRBJ2-5	CASRTLAGETQYF	TGTGCCAGCAGAACCCTAGCGGGAGAGACCCAGTACTTC